These 11 T cell receptor beta chains share one sample of origin, sequenced in a study of T cell responses to AZD1222 COVID-19 vaccine. The data were produced by immunoSEQ multiplex PCR, yet TCRdb's version contains in-frame clones alone and is incomplete. The sample lists 150,000 or so clones, 90% to 95% occurring once. The sample in question was peripheral blood, obtained on day 0 of AZD1222 vaccination. The receptors here all came from an adult in good health.

The chain has TRBV28 and TRBJ2-1; the match to TRBD2 covers 11 bases. Germline CDR1 MDHEN, CDR2 SYDVKM. V was pared by 6 bases and J by 6 bases, with 13 bases of the junction left unmatched. The CDR3 spans 17 residues. The CDR3 bases are TGTGCCAGCAGCGAATATGGAGGGACTAGCGGCTTCAATGAGCAGTTCTTC. Translated, it gives CASSEYGGTSGFNEQFF.

The V call is TRBV7-8, the J call TRBJ1-1, with a possible D match to TRBD1 (6 bases). This CDR3 is 13 amino acids long. Germline-derived CDR1 and CDR2 are SGHVS and FQNEAQ. V shed 2 bases and J shed 6 bases, with 10 bases lying between them. CDR3 protein: CASSLQGISEAFF. DNA of the CDR3: TGTGCCAGCAGCTTACAGGGGATCTCTGAAGCTTTCTTT.

This clone was seen only a few times. The chain joins TRBV6-5 to TRBJ2-7; TRBD1 or TRBD2 may be the D gene (6 bases each). The CDR3 is 16 residues long. The V end was cut by 0 bases, the J end by 6 bases, with 18 bases between. CDR1 MNHEY and CDR2 SVGAGI come from the germline V gene. This CDR3 reads CASSYSQLGGGFEQYF. The CDR3 DNA reads TGTGCCAGCAGTTACTCTCAGTTGGGGGGCGGTTTCGAGCAGTACTTC.

The rearrangement links TRBV6-5 to TRBJ1-2, with 8 bases fitting TRBD1. Germline-derived CDR1 and CDR2 are MNHEY and SVGAGI. Trimming removed 6 bases from V and 4 bases from J; junction bases left unmatched: 7. The CDR3 extends over 14 amino acids. The CDR3 region is CASRPRGLGYGYTF. The CDR3 DNA reads TGTGCCAGCAGACCCAGGGGGCTTGGCTATGGCTACACCTTC.

This rearrangement joins TRBV19 to TRBJ1-5; 9 nucleotides line up with TRBD1. The CDR3 has 18 amino acids. The V segment lost 5 bases and the J segment 3 bases; nucleotides outside the gene matches: 14. Germline CDR1 reads LNHDA; CDR2 reads SQIVND (reference sequence). The CDR3 loop reads CASSLTLDRGYSNQPQHF. The CDR3 nucleotides read TGTGCCAGTAGTCTGACCCTGGACAGGGGCTACTCCAATCAGCCCCAGCATTTT.

This clone was detected only once. The CDR3 reads CASSLDHSNWNTEAFF. Written as DNA, the CDR3 is TGTGCCAGCAGTCTCGACCACAGTAATTGGAACACTGAAGCTTTCTTT. The chain recombines TRBV28 with TRBJ1-1, with unresolved D. This CDR3 is built from 16 residues. Germline V gene data show CDR1 as MDHEN and CDR2 as SYDVKM. V gave up 5 bases and J gave up 1 base, with 17 bases separating them.

The chain uses TRBV9 and TRBJ2-3; 7 nucleotides match TRBD2. J was trimmed by 5 bases and V by 0 bases; bases with no gene match: 3. This CDR3 contains 14 residues. The V gene's germline CDR1 is SGDLS and CDR2 YYNGEE. The CDR3 DNA is TGTGCCAGCAGCGTAGGAGGGAGGGAAGATACGCAGTATTTT. As protein: CASSVGGREDTQYF.

The chain links TRBV27 to TRBJ2-1, with D perhaps TRBD1 (6 bases). The germline CDR1 and CDR2 sequences are MNHEY and SMNVEV (reference sequence). This CDR3 contains 14 residues. The germline V and J ends were trimmed by 4 bases and 13 bases, with 20 bases remaining between them. CDR3: CASSYVSVGGIQFF. The CDR3 DNA reads TGTGCCAGCAGTTACGTATCGGTAGGGGGTATACAGTTCTTC.

This clone was recorded a few times. The chain employs TRBV7-3 and TRBJ2-7, with 8 nucleotides matching TRBD2. The germline CDR1 and CDR2 sequences are SGHTA and FQGTGA. V lost 0 bases to trimming and J lost 2 bases; unmatched junction nucleotides: 3. The CDR3 length is 15 residues. This CDR3 is CASSLTSGSTYEQYF. The CDR3 region has the DNA TGTGCCAGCAGCTTAACGAGCGGGAGCACCTACGAGCAGTACTTC.

The chain links TRBV4-3 to TRBJ1-1; 7 bases map to TRBD1. The length of the CDR3 is 12 residues. V was clipped by 8 bases and J by 5 bases; unmatched bases: 5. CDR1 is LGHNA and CDR2 is YSLEER in the germline V gene. The CDR3 is CASSTGRTEAFF. Written as DNA, the CDR3 is TGCGCCAGCTCGACAGGGAGGACTGAAGCTTTCTTT.

The CDR3: CASSPRGGSMNTEAFF. The CDR3 DNA is TGTGCCAGCAGCCCCCGCGGAGGCAGTATGAACACTGAAGCTTTCTTT. The chain uses TRBV7-6 and TRBJ1-1; D not certain. The germline V gene encodes CDR1 SGHVS and CDR2 FNYEAQ. The V and J ends lost 5 bases and 0 bases respectively, with 16 bases between them. The CDR3 has 16 amino acids.